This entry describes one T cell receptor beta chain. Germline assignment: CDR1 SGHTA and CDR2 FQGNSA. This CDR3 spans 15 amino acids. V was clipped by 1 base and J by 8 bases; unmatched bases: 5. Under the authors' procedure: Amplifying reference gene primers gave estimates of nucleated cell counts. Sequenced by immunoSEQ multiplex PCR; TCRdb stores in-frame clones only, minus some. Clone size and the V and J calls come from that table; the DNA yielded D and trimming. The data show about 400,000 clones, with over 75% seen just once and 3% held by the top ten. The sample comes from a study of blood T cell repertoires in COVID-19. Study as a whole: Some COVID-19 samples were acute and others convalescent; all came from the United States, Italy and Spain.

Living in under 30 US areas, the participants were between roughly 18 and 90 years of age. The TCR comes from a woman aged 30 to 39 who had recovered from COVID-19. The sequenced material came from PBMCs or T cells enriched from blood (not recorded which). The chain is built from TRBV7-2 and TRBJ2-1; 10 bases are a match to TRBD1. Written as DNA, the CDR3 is TGTGCCAGCAGCTTAGTGGGGGACAGGGGTGATGAGCAGTTCTTC. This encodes CASSLVGDRGDEQFF.